A single sample is the source of the 21 T cell receptor beta chains below, sequenced in a study of PD-L1 blockade in urothelial cancer. Using immunoSEQ multiplex PCR, the repertoire was profiled, and TCRdb retains in-frame clones only, with some absent. The sample lists around 38,000 clones; about 86% were seen once. The time point: peripheral blood 6 weeks after treatment start. Sequenced here: PBMCs, sampled around atezolizumab (anti-PD-L1) treatment. The source is a man aged 55 to 69 with urothelial cancer.

The rearrangement uses TRBV6-5 and TRBJ1-5; 8 bases map to TRBD1. The germline V gene encodes CDR1 MNHEY and CDR2 SVGAGI. The CDR3 loop spans 15 amino acids. The junction had 9 bases not matched to a gene; V was cut back by 6 bases and J by 5 bases. CDR3 nucleotides: TGTGCCAGCAGCCCTACCAGGGGGCGCGATCAGCCCCAGCATTTT. This gives the protein CASSPTRGRDQPQHF.

V gene TRBV10-3 combines with J gene TRBJ2-3, with 8 bases aligning to TRBD2. The germline V gene encodes CDR1 ENHRY and CDR2 SYGVKD. V shed 10 bases, J shed 2 bases, and the junction held 5 bases outside the gene matches. This CDR3 is 13 amino acids long. This chain's CDR3 is CATLAGFTDTQYF. The CDR3, as DNA: TGTGCCACTCTAGCGGGTTTCACAGATACGCAGTATTTT.

The V and J genes are TRBV19 and TRBJ2-3, with D perhaps TRBD1 (5 bases). V lost 6 bases and J 1 base, leaving 17 bases between the germline ends. The CDR3 length is 16 residues. Per the germline V gene, CDR1 is LNHDA and CDR2 is SQIVND (reference sequence). CDR3 bases: TGTGCCAGTAGCCAAGGGGCCAGAATGGGCACAGATACGCAGTATTTT. This encodes CASSQGARMGTDTQYF. The entire variable domain, with the rest obtained from reference TRBV19 and TRBJ2-3, is as follows: DGGITQSPKYLFRKEGQNVTLSCEQNLNHDAMYWYRQDPGQGLRLIYYSQIVNDFQKGDIAEGYSVSREKKESFPLTVTSAQKNPTAFYLCASSQGARMGTDTQYFGPGTRLTVL.

This chain uses TRBV29-1 with TRBJ2-5; 7 nucleotides match TRBD2. The CDR3 is 17 amino acids. Trimming took 6 bases from V and 4 from J; bases not matched to a gene: 20. Germline V gives CDR1 SQVTM, CDR2 ANQGSEA. DNA for the CDR3: TGCAGCGTGGAGGACCGCGAGCGGGGCGTGTCAATAGAGACCCAGTACTTC. It yields the protein CSVEDRERGVSIETQYF.

V and J are TRBV30 and TRBJ1-4, with 12 positions matching TRBD1. V was pared by 2 bases and J by 7 bases, with 5 bases of the junction left unmatched. CDR3 length: 15 amino acids. Per germline, CDR1 GTSNPN and CDR2 SVGIG (reference sequence). CDR3 region: CAWSPWDRGREKLFF. The CDR3 DNA follows: TGTGCCTGGAGTCCCTGGGACAGGGGGCGTGAAAAACTGTTTTTT.

The chain employs TRBV5-1 and TRBJ1-1; 11 positions agree with TRBD1. The CDR3 covers 15 residues. Germline-derived CDR1 and CDR2 are SGHRS and YFSETQ. The V and J ends lost 3 bases and 6 bases, in that order; junction bases with no gene match: 7. The CDR3 DNA is TGCGCCAGCAGCTCGGGACAGGGGGGCTACGCTGAAGCTTTCTTT. It specifies CASSSGQGGYAEAFF.

This chain links TRBV7-2 with TRBJ2-1, with D hard to call. Trimming pared 5 bases from V and 4 bases from J, leaving 9 bases between. CDR1 is SGHTA, CDR2 FQGNSA, per germline. The CDR3 contains 13 residues. CDR3 DNA: TGTGCCAGCAGCACAGACATATACAATGAGCAGTTCTTC. Its translation is CASSTDIYNEQFF.

This clone was seen once. This chain uses TRBV19 with TRBJ2-1; maybe TRBD2 (7 bases). Trimming took off 6 bases at V and 7 bases at J, with 19 bases between the two ends. The CDR3 has 15 amino acids. The germline CDR1 and CDR2 sequences are LNHDA and SQIVND (reference sequence). The CDR3 nucleotides read TGTGCCAGTAGGCGTGGCGGGGGCCTTTTTAATGAGCAGTTCTTC. Translated, it gives CASRRGGGLFNEQFF. The full variable domain, with the rest looked up from reference TRBV19 and TRBJ2-1, is DGGITQSPKYLFRKEGQNVTLSCEQNLNHDAMYWYRQDPGQGLRLIYYSQIVNDFQKGDIAEGYSVSREKKESFPLTVTSAQKNPTAFYLCASRRGGGLFNEQFFGPGTRLTVL.

The chain is built from TRBV29-1 and TRBJ1-3, with TRBD1 matching over 8 bases. CDR3 length equals 13 residues. V was pared by 7 bases and J by 2 bases, with 4 bases of the junction left unmatched. CDR1 is SQVTM and CDR2 is ANQGSEA in the germline V gene. The CDR3 loop is CSATGVAGNTIYF. In nucleotides, the CDR3 is TGCAGCGCGACAGGGGTGGCTGGAAACACCATATATTTT.

This clone was observed once. The chain couples TRBV6-5 to TRBJ2-3; the D is unclear. V lost 0 bases and J lost 4, with 8 bases in between. CDR1 and CDR2 from the germline V gene are MNHEY and SVGAGI. The CDR3 consists of 14 residues. This chain's CDR3 is CASSYSTVADTQYF. CDR3 coding DNA: TGTGCCAGCAGTTACTCGACTGTTGCAGATACGCAGTATTTT.

The chain couples TRBV28 to TRBJ2-1; TRBD1 agrees at 9 bases. Per germline, CDR1 MDHEN and CDR2 SYDVKM. The CDR3 is made up of 16 amino acids. V was clipped by 4 bases and J by 6 bases; unmatched bases: 10. The CDR3 reads CASSSLRDRDFNEQFF. Here the CDR3 DNA reads TGTGCCAGCAGTTCCCTCCGGGACAGGGATTTCAATGAGCAGTTCTTC.

This chain links TRBV5-1 with TRBJ2-7, with 8 bases identical to TRBD1. The CDR3 sequence is 14 residues long. From germline, CDR1 is SGHRS and CDR2 YFSETQ. V was pared by 4 bases and J by 0 bases, with 3 bases of the junction left unmatched. CDR3 nucleotide sequence: TGCGCCAGCAGCCCGACAGGGGTCTCCTACGAGCAGTACTTC. Translating it yields CASSPTGVSYEQYF.

The chain is built from TRBV7-2 and TRBJ1-3; 7 bases map to TRBD1. The CDR3 totals 14 residues. CDR1 SGHTA and CDR2 FQGNSA come from the germline V gene. The J segment lost 4 bases and the V segment lost 3 bases, leaving 3 bases of the junction unmatched. CDR3 nucleotide sequence: TGTGCCAGCAGCTTGGGACAGACAGGAAACACCATATATTTT. It codes for CASSLGQTGNTIYF.

This clone came up a few times. This chain connects TRBV19 to TRBJ2-1; 9 nucleotides match TRBD1. Germline trimming cut 7 bases from V and 4 bases from J; bases unmatched to any gene: 14. CDR1 and CDR2 (germline): LNHDA, SQIVND (reference sequence). The CDR3 length is 17 residues. The CDR3 spells CASTQTGTGNRYNEQFF. The DNA for the CDR3 is TGTGCCAGTACTCAAACCGGGACAGGGAACAGATACAATGAGCAGTTCTTC.

The rearrangement uses TRBV29-1 and TRBJ1-4, with TRBD1 matching 7 bases. V shed 7 bases, J shed 4 bases, and the junction held 3 bases outside the gene matches. From germline, CDR1 is SQVTM and CDR2 ANQGSEA. The CDR3 length is 12 residues. The CDR3 sequence is CSGRDSNEKLFF. The CDR3 DNA reads TGCAGCGGGCGGGACAGTAATGAAAAACTGTTTTTT.

The rearrangement joins TRBV19 to TRBJ2-1; D is possibly TRBD2 (6 bases). V was shortened by 7 bases and J by 4 bases, with 17 bases between the two germline ends. The length of the CDR3 is 15 residues. The V gene's germline CDR1 is LNHDA and CDR2 SQIVND (reference sequence). CDR3 sequence reads: CASTGDLGGYNEQFF. CDR3 DNA: TGTGCCAGTACGGGGGACTTGGGGGGTTACAATGAGCAGTTCTTC.

The V call is TRBV10-3, the J call TRBJ2-5, with 10 bases fitting TRBD1. CDR3 length: 16 residues. In germline, CDR1 is ENHRY, CDR2 SYGVKD. Trimming cost V 4 bases and J 3 bases; bases outside gene matches: 8. The CDR3 protein is CAISGRAGTGEETQYF. The CDR3, as DNA: TGTGCCATCAGTGGACGCGCGGGGACAGGGGAAGAGACCCAGTACTTC.

The V call is TRBV5-4, the J call TRBJ1-2; 7 bases are a match to TRBD1. V shed 4 bases, J shed 4 bases, and the junction held 7 bases outside the gene matches. CDR3 length: 14 amino acids. In germline, CDR1 is SGHNT, CDR2 YYREEE (reference sequence). CDR3 amino acids: CASSPRTGLYGYTF. The DNA of the CDR3 is TGTGCCAGCAGCCCTAGGACAGGCCTCTATGGCTACACCTTC.

The rearrangement links TRBV19 to TRBJ2-3, with 8 bases identical to TRBD2. Losses at the gene ends were 6 bases for V and 4 bases for J; bases not matched to a gene: 9. CDR1 LNHDA and CDR2 SQIVND come from the germline V gene (reference sequence). This CDR3 region has 15 residues. CDR3 in amino acids: CASSGGAKNADTQYF. As DNA, the CDR3 is TGTGCCAGTAGCGGGGGGGCCAAGAATGCAGATACGCAGTATTTT.

This sequence joins TRBV7-8 and TRBJ2-3, with 7 bases matching TRBD1. The length of the CDR3 is 15 residues. Germline-derived CDR1 and CDR2 are SGHVS and FQNEAQ. J gave up 3 bases and V 1 base, and 4 bases lay outside the gene matches. The CDR3 DNA is TGTGCCAGCAGCTTAGGGTCAGGGGGAACAGATACGCAGTATTTT. Amino acids: CASSLGSGGTDTQYF. Full variable domain (outside the CDR3, taken from reference TRBV7-8 and TRBJ2-3): GAGVSQSPRYKVAKRGQDVALRCDPISGHVSLFWYQQALGQGPEFLTYFQNEAQLDKSGLPSDRFFAERPEGSVSTLKIQRTQQEDSAVYLCASSLGSGGTDTQYFGPGTRLTVL.

The V call is TRBV7-9, the J call TRBJ1-2, with a possible D match to TRBD1 (6 bases). The CDR3 sequence is 14 residues long. The ends were cut back, 5 bases at V and 3 bases at J, with 13 bases in the middle. From germline, CDR1 is SEHNR and CDR2 FQNEAQ (reference sequence). CDR3 nucleotides: TGTGCCAGCAGCCCATTACAGGGTTACTATGGCTACACCTTC. Translation gives CASSPLQGYYGYTF.